This T cell receptor beta chain was sequenced for a study of OX40 agonist ivuxolimab in advanced cancers. Assay used: immunoSEQ multiplex PCR; TCRdb lists only in-frame clones, some missing. This sample has some 60,000 clones; about 85% occur once, and the top ten carry about 4.7%. In germline, CDR1 is MDHEN, CDR2 SYDVKM. This CDR3 is 15 amino acids long. The V end lost 4 bases, the J end lost 0 bases, and 9 bases lay between the germline ends. Whole-study results and caveats: There were also nonresponders showing low normalized T-cell clonal expansion.

Turning to this clone: Its target is not known.

The starting material was CD4+ or CD8+ T cells sorted from blood, obtained in a trial of the OX40 agonist ivuxolimab. The sequence was collected from an adult with an advanced solid tumor such as melanoma, head and neck, liver or kidney cancer. The gene calls are TRBV28 and TRBJ1-4, with no clear D. The CDR3 nucleotides are TGTGCCAGCAGTTCGCCAGCTGCAACTAATGAAAAACTGTTTTTT. Its translation is CASSSPAATNEKLFF.